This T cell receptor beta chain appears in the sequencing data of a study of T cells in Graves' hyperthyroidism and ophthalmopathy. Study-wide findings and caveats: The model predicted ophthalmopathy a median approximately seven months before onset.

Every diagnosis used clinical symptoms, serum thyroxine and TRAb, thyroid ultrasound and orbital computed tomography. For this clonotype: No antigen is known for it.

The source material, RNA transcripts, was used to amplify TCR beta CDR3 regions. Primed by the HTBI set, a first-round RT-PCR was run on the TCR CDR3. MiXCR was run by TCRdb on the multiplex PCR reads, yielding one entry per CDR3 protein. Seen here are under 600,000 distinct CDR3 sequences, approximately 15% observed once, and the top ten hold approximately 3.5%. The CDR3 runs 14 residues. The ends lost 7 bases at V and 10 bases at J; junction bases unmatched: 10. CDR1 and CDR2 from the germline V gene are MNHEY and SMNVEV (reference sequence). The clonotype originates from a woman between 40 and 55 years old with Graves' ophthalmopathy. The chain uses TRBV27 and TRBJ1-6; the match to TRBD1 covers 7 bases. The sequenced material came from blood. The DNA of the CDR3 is TGTGCCAGCACCTCAGACAGGGAGGGGTCACCCCTCCACTTT. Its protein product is CASTSDREGSPLHF.